The T cell receptor beta chain under discussion was sequenced for a study of Ad26.COV2.S vaccination and SARS-CoV-2 variants. On the study more broadly: Enrollment placed the donor in the COV1001 Ad26.COV2.S trial arm. Points from the study as a whole: Analytic work on TCR breadth and depth might have understated the full extent of total T cell responses. Whether participants received vaccine or placebo, their non-spike TCR breadth was similar.

Looked up from germline, CDR1 is GTSNPN and CDR2 is SVGIG (reference sequence). Trimming shortened V by 2 bases and J by 6 bases, and 9 bases separated the two germline ends. The CDR3 runs 12 residues. Of note for this clone: Its target is not known.

The repertoire was sequenced with immunoSEQ multiplex PCR; TCRdb's copy has only in-frame clones and lacks some. Of roughly 700,000 clones in the sample, approximately 88% were seen once. The treatment: about 20 received Ad26.COV2.S at low or high dose, single or two shots; roughly five received placebo; per-sample allocation not given. The study sampled participants on day 63 after the first vaccine or placebo injection. Source: peripheral blood, taken in a trial of Ad26.COV2.S vaccine versus placebo. The TCR was taken from a person between 18 and 60 years old who received the Ad26.COV2.S COVID-19 vaccine or a placebo. V gene TRBV30 combines with J gene TRBJ2-3; tentatively, D is TRBD2 (6 bases). The CDR3, as DNA: TGTGCCTGGAGTTCGCTAGCGGATACGCAGTATTTT. This translates into CAWSSLADTQYF.